This TCR beta chain was captured in a study of T cells in localized non-small cell lung cancer. Study outcomes and limitations: The study found T cell clonality highest in uninvolved adjacent lung, above tumor.

A remark on this clone: Antigen specificity is unknown.

Germline CDR1 reads SGHNT; CDR2 reads YYREEE (reference sequence). CDR3 length equals 16 residues. With 4 bases removed from V and 0 bases from J, the gap between germline ends came to 13 bases. The protocol was immunoSEQ multiplex PCR, while the TCRdb copy is restricted to in-frame clones and leaves out a portion. This sample has around 78,000 clones, with roughly 91% found just once. The source material was peripheral blood, sampled before any cancer treatment. This chain links TRBV5-4 with TRBJ1-4; maybe TRBD1 (5 bases). The receptor's source is a woman aged 35 to 75 with stage I squamous cell lung carcinoma. The CDR3 nucleotides read TGTGCCAGCAGCCCGGGGACTCTAGCAACTAATGAAAAACTGTTTTTT. This sequence encodes CASSPGTLATNEKLFF.